This T cell receptor beta chain appears in the sequencing data of a study of T cell responses to AZD1222 COVID-19 vaccine. Profiled with immunoSEQ multiplex PCR; TCRdb holds only in-frame clones, not every one. The table shows 130,000 or so clones, with around nine tenths occurring only once. Germline lookup yields CDR1 LGHDT and CDR2 YNNKEL (reference sequence). The CDR3 length is 15 residues. The ends lost 7 bases at V and 2 bases at J; junction bases unmatched: 10. Source: peripheral blood, taken 28 days after the second dose of the MenACWY control vaccine. The receptor was derived from an adult who received the MenACWY meningococcal vaccine as a control. The chain carries TRBV3-1 (or the pseudogene TRBV3-2) and TRBJ2-5; 7 bases line up with TRBD1. CDR3 nucleotide sequence: TGTGCCAGCACCCAGACAGGGCGGTGGCAAGAGACCCAGTACTTC. Amino acids: CASTQTGRWQETQYF.